This TCR beta chain was captured by sequencing in a study of shared clonotypes between healthy human individuals. Whole-study context: CD4 naive and memory got three plates each, CD8 naive two, CD8 memory one. Overall study findings and caveats: Larger estimated richness was generally recorded for naive subsets relative to memory subsets. Read depth was anticipated to influence clonotype sharing among donors.

CD45RO-negative cells were positively selected for CCR7, leaving out terminally differentiated effector memory CD45RA+ cells. V was clipped by 0 bases and J by 0 bases; unmatched bases: 2. The CDR3 contains 16 residues. The germline V gene has CDR1 WNHNN and CDR2 SYGVQD (reference sequence). Profiled with immunoSEQ multiplex PCR; TCRdb holds only in-frame clones, not every one. This sample yields about 650,000 clones, of which around 95% are seen a single time; over 0.09% belongs to the top ten. Turning to this clone: Antigen: not known.

This chain uses TRBV10-1 with TRBJ2-3, with 8 bases fitting TRBD2. The receptor's source is a woman in her thirties in good health. Sequenced input: naive CD8+ T cells sorted from blood. The CDR3 region has the DNA TGCGCCAGCAGTGAGTCGAAGCGGGAGAGCACAGATACGCAGTATTTT. It specifies CASSESKRESTDTQYF.